One and the same sample provided the 13 T cell receptor beta chains below, sequenced in a study of cytomegalovirus exposure and HLA in healthy donors. The PCR contained 60 Vbeta and 13 Jbeta primers. Measured with immunoSEQ multiplex PCR; TCRdb has only the in-frame clones, and not every one. The table includes approximately 290,000 clones, over 70% detected once. Material for sequencing was PBMCs. Receptors originate from a girl aged 2-9 years in good health and CMV-seronegative.

This clone was detected only once. This sequence joins TRBV13 and TRBJ2-5; possible D gene TRBD2, 6 bases. The CDR3 has 16 residues. From germline, CDR1 is PRHDT and CDR2 FYEKMQ (reference sequence). Trimming took off 4 bases at V and 5 bases at J, with 20 bases between the two ends. The CDR3 bases are TGTGCCAGCAGCTCAGACGGGGAGCAAGGAGGGGAGACCCAGTACTTC. This translates into CASSSDGEQGGETQYF. The variable domain in full, with the rest retrieved from reference TRBV13 and TRBJ2-5, is AAGVIQSPRHLIKEKRETATLKCYPIPRHDTVYWYQQGPGQDPQFLISFYEKMQSDKGSIPDRFSAQQFSDYHSELNMSSLELGDSALYFCASSSDGEQGGETQYFGPGTRLLVL.

The chain is built from TRBV6-6 and TRBJ1-1; D gene unclear. The V end was cut by 6 bases, the J end by 10 bases, with 18 bases between. Germline V gene sequence: CDR1 MNHNY, CDR2 SVGAGI (reference sequence). The CDR3 is 13 residues long. In DNA, the CDR3 is TGTGCCAGCAGCTGGAGCGGTCGTGTAAGAGCTTTCTTT. The encoded protein is CASSWSGRVRAFF.

This clone was detected once. The chain uses TRBV4-1 and TRBJ2-1, with a tentative D call TRBD1 (6 bases). Germline V gives CDR1 MGHRA, CDR2 YSYEKL. V lost 4 bases and J lost 3, with 10 bases in between. The CDR3 totals 14 residues. The CDR3 DNA sequence: TGCGCCAGCAGCCCCAGACAGGTCTACAATGAGCAGTTCTTC. Translating it yields CASSPRQVYNEQFF.

The chain employs TRBV5-4 and TRBJ2-2; 12 bases are a match to TRBD2. The germline CDR1 and CDR2 sequences are SGHNT and YYREEE (reference sequence). The CDR3 contains 17 residues. Germline trimming cut 4 bases from V and 1 base from J; bases unmatched to any gene: 5. CDR3 nucleotide sequence: TGTGCCAGCAGCCCGACTAGCGGGGGCCAGAACACCGGGGAGCTGTTTTTT. Its translation: CASSPTSGGQNTGELFF.

V is TRBV19 and J is TRBJ2-6, with 7 bases fitting TRBD1. V shed 8 bases and J 1 base; nucleotides not matched to a gene: 11. The CDR3 has 17 residues. Germline V CDR1 and CDR2: LNHDA, SQIVND (reference sequence). The CDR3 loop reads CASRIRDRGSGANVLTF. CDR3 in DNA: TGTGCCAGTCGAATCCGGGACAGAGGTTCTGGGGCCAACGTCCTGACTTTC. Combining the CDR3 with reference TRBV19 and TRBJ2-6 gives the whole variable domain DGGITQSPKYLFRKEGQNVTLSCEQNLNHDAMYWYRQDPGQGLRLIYYSQIVNDFQKGDIAEGYSVSREKKESFPLTVTSAQKNPTAFYLCASRIRDRGSGANVLTFGAGSRLTVL.

The rearrangement joins TRBV28 to TRBJ1-2; 7 positions agree with TRBD1. This CDR3 is 15 amino acids long. CDR1 is MDHEN, CDR2 SYDVKM, per germline. Unmatched junction bases numbered 9, after V lost 5 bases and J lost 3 bases. The CDR3 loop is CASSLTRTGDYGYTF. The CDR3 nucleotides are TGTGCCAGCAGTCTGACGCGGACAGGTGACTATGGCTACACCTTC.

This chain links TRBV18 with TRBJ1-2; 11 bases are a match to TRBD1. Germline values: CDR1 KGHSH, CDR2 LQKENI. Losses at the gene ends were 5 bases for V and 1 base for J; bases not matched to a gene: 3. The CDR3 sequence is 15 residues long. The CDR3 here is CASSVDRGLNYGYTF. CDR3 in DNA: TGTGCCAGCTCAGTGGACAGGGGGCTTAACTATGGCTACACCTTC.

The chain links TRBV7-2 to TRBJ1-5; 8 bases fit TRBD1. This CDR3 has 15 amino acids. Germline V CDR1 and CDR2: SGHTA, FQGNSA. After removal of 1 base from V and 3 bases from J, the junction contained 2 bases not matched to a gene. The CDR3 coding sequence is TGTGCCAGCAGCTTAGGGACAGGGTACAATCAGCCCCAGCATTTT. As protein: CASSLGTGYNQPQHF.

This clone was recorded a few times. J is TRBJ2-1 and V is TRBV20-1; D is unresolved. V was pared by 4 bases and J by 6 bases, with 7 bases between. The CDR3 is 11 amino acids. Looked up from germline, CDR1 is DFQATT and CDR2 is SNEGSKA (reference sequence). The DNA of the CDR3 is TGCAGTGCTAATGACTTCAATGAGCAGTTCTTC. It specifies CSANDFNEQFF.

The chain carries TRBV7-9 and TRBJ1-3, with D hard to call. Germline CDR1 reads SEHNR; CDR2 reads FQNEAQ (reference sequence). The CDR3 extends over 15 amino acids. V dropped 4 bases and J dropped 3 bases, with 13 bases sitting between them. Written as DNA, the CDR3 is TGTGCCAGCAGCTACACCGGGATGAATGGAAACACCATATATTTT. Amino acid sequence: CASSYTGMNGNTIYF.

This clone was found a few times. This chain connects TRBV30 to TRBJ1-2, with 9 bases lining up with TRBD1. After removal of 4 bases from V and 4 bases from J, the junction contained 4 bases not matched to a gene. The CDR3 is 13 residues long. Germline CDR1 reads GTSNPN; CDR2 reads SVGIG (reference sequence). The CDR3 bases are TGTGCCTGGACGAAGGACAGGGGCTATGGCTACACCTTC. Translation: CAWTKDRGYGYTF.

The chain uses TRBV13 and TRBJ2-7; the D is unclear. CDR1 and CDR2 (germline): PRHDT, FYEKMQ (reference sequence). V was clipped by 2 bases and J by 0 bases, with 11 bases between them. The CDR3 is 15 amino acids. CDR3 sequence (DNA): TGTGCCAGCAGCTTAACCGCGGTATCCTCCTACGAGCAGTACTTC. This sequence encodes CASSLTAVSSYEQYF.

This clone was observed a few times. The chain uses TRBV6-5 and TRBJ2-1; the match to TRBD1 covers 7 bases. The CDR3 loop spans 16 amino acids. Germline V gives CDR1 MNHEY, CDR2 SVGAGI. Trimming cost V 2 bases and J 6 bases; bases outside gene matches: 10. The DNA of the CDR3 is TGTGCCAGCAGTTACGGTTACCGGACAGGAACCAATGAGCAGTTCTTC. Protein product: CASSYGYRTGTNEQFF.